Here is one TCR beta chain with its context. Per the study methods: For nucleated cells, counts were estimated from reference gene primer amplification. The assay was immunoSEQ multiplex PCR, and TCRdb's table has in-frame clones only and misses some. V and J calls and clone size follow that table, whereas D and trimming were derived from the DNA. The sample carries roughly 200,000 clones, roughly three quarters recorded once. These data come from a study of blood T cell repertoires in COVID-19. On the study more broadly: Sources were T cells, B-cell-depleted T cells, or PBMCs; the material itself was cDNA or gDNA.

This CDR3 is 14 amino acids long. The germline CDR1 and CDR2 sequences are SNHLY and FYNNEI. Trimming pared 6 bases from V and 5 bases from J, leaving 16 bases between. The sample comprised peripheral blood. This TCR was sampled from a woman in her forties or fifties with active or convalescent COVID-19. The chain is built from TRBV2 and TRBJ1-1; D unclear. CDR3 protein: CASSRAGRRTEAFF. Written as DNA, the CDR3 is TGTGCCAGCAGCCGGGCGGGGAGGAGAACTGAAGCTTTCTTT.